These 28 T cell receptor beta chains came from one sample sequenced in a study of cytomegalovirus exposure and HLA in healthy donors. The study ran its PCR with 60 Vbeta and 13 Jbeta primers. Measured with immunoSEQ multiplex PCR; TCRdb has only the in-frame clones, and not every one. The data contain 99,000 or so clones, under 85% of them singletons. Material for sequencing was PBMCs. All receptors derive from a female donor in good health and CMV-seropositive.

The chain combines TRBV5-6 with TRBJ2-3; 7 positions agree with TRBD1. Germline V gives CDR1 SGHDT, CDR2 YYEEEE. The CDR3 length is 17 residues. The V segment lost 4 bases and the J segment 5 bases; nucleotides outside the gene matches: 16. CDR3 coding DNA: TGTGCCAGCAGCGCGGGCGGATTTAGGGGGCCCGGAGATACGCAGTATTTT. Residues: CASSAGGFRGPGDTQYF. Full variable domain (remainder filled in from reference TRBV5-6 and TRBJ2-3): DAGVTQSPTHLIKTRGQQVTLRCSPKSGHDTVSWYQQALGQGPQFIFQYYEEEERQRGNFPDRFSGHQFPNYSSELNVNALLLGDSALYLCASSAGGFRGPGDTQYFGPGTRLTVL.

The chain uses TRBV2 and TRBJ1-1, with TRBD1 identical over 10 bases. The germline V gene encodes CDR1 SNHLY and CDR2 FYNNEI. The V segment lost 7 bases and the J segment 5 bases; nucleotides outside the gene matches: 13. This CDR3 has 16 amino acids. CDR3 residues: CASITGQGEVRTEAFF. CDR3 DNA sequence: TGTGCCAGCATCACCGGACAGGGGGAGGTGAGGACTGAAGCTTTCTTT.

The J gene is TRBJ2-7, the V gene TRBV5-4, with 8 bases identical to TRBD1. CDR1 is SGHNT and CDR2 is YYREEE in the germline V gene (reference sequence). The trim removed 7 bases at V and 1 base at J, leaving 7 bases unmatched. The length of the CDR3 is 14 residues. The DNA for the CDR3 is TGTGCCAGCCACGTACAGGGGGAGTCCTACGAGCAGTACTTC. Translation gives CASHVQGESYEQYF.

V usage is TRBV11-2 and J usage is TRBJ2-7, with 9 bases fitting TRBD2. J gave up 4 bases and V 8 bases, and 9 bases lay outside the gene matches. Germline CDR1 and CDR2: SGHAT and FQNNGV. CDR3 length: 14 amino acids. CDR3 DNA sequence: TGTGCCAGCGGGGCGGGAGGGGCGGGTTACGAGCAGTACTTC. Amino acids: CASGAGGAGYEQYF.

In its sample, this clone was seen once. The chain has TRBV29-1 and TRBJ2-7, with unresolved D. The CDR3 is made up of 10 amino acids. The V gene lost 4 bases and the J gene lost 3 bases, with 4 bases spanning the gap. Germline assignment: CDR1 SQVTM and CDR2 ANQGSEA. The CDR3 DNA sequence: TGCAGCGTTGTCGGCTACGAGCAGTACTTC. Its translation: CSVVGYEQYF.

This chain joins TRBV11-3 and TRBJ2-3, with 11 bases identical to TRBD2. CDR1 is SGHNT, CDR2 YENEEA, per germline. The CDR3 length is 16 residues. The ends lost 1 base at V and 4 bases at J; junction bases unmatched: 4. The CDR3 reads CASSLVTSGSSDTQYF. CDR3 DNA sequence: TGTGCCAGCAGCTTAGTCACTAGCGGGAGCTCAGATACGCAGTATTTT.

Only a few counts were recorded for this clone. The genes are TRBV9 and TRBJ1-1; 11 bases are shared with TRBD1. Germline assignment: CDR1 SGDLS and CDR2 YYNGEE. J gave up 10 bases and V 0 bases, and 8 bases lay outside the gene matches. The CDR3 contains 15 residues. The chain's CDR3 is CASSVAVGTGGRAFF. CDR3 sequence (DNA): TGTGCCAGCAGCGTAGCCGTGGGGACAGGGGGTAGAGCTTTCTTT.

The rearrangement uses TRBV7-3 and TRBJ1-3; D unresolved. CDR3 length: 11 residues. Per germline, CDR1 SGHTA and CDR2 FQGTGA. V shed 4 bases and J shed 11 bases, with 9 bases lying between them. This chain's CDR3 is CASSSGGPIYF. In DNA form, the CDR3 reads TGTGCCAGCAGCTCAGGCGGGCCCATATATTTT.

V is TRBV16 and J is TRBJ2-2; TRBD2 might be the D (6 bases). This CDR3 comprises 15 residues. V was pared by 5 bases and J by 6 bases, with 16 bases between. Germline CDR1 and CDR2: KGHSY and FQNENV. The CDR3 region has the DNA TGTGCCAGCAGCTTCGGGGAGGACTACCCCGGGGAGCTGTTTTTT. This translates into CASSFGEDYPGELFF.

This sequence joins TRBV25-1 and TRBJ2-2; 8 bases agree with TRBD1. The CDR3 length is 16 residues. V shed 2 bases, J shed 1 base, and the junction held 3 bases outside the gene matches. The germline V gene has CDR1 MGHDK and CDR2 SYGVNS. The CDR3 loop reads CASSELDRVNTGELFF. CDR3 DNA sequence: TGTGCCAGCAGTGAACTGGACAGGGTGAACACCGGGGAGCTGTTTTTT.

This sequence joins TRBV5-1 and TRBJ2-1; possible D gene TRBD2, 5 bases. Germline CDR1 is SGHRS and CDR2 is YFSETQ. Trimming cost V 1 base and J 6 bases, with 14 bases left between them. This CDR3 contains 15 residues. This CDR3 reads CASSLLISEGNEQFF. CDR3 coding DNA: TGCGCCAGCAGCTTGTTGATTTCAGAGGGCAATGAGCAGTTCTTC.

A single count supports this clone. J is TRBJ2-1 and V is TRBV7-2; a possible D gene is TRBD2 (5 bases). Deletions cut 5 bases from V and 5 bases from J, with 13 bases between. CDR3 length equals 14 residues. The germline V gene has CDR1 SGHTA and CDR2 FQGNSA. CDR3 coding DNA: TGTGCCAGCAGCCCAAGGACTGGCCACAATGAGCAGTTCTTC. Amino acids: CASSPRTGHNEQFF.

This sequence joins TRBV27 and TRBJ1-1; TRBD1 is a possible D gene (5 bases). There are 12 residues in the CDR3. CDR1 and CDR2 (germline): MNHEY, SMNVEV (reference sequence). Trimming cost V 6 bases and J 8 bases, with 13 bases left between them. The CDR3 loop is CASRDPGQEAFF. CDR3 DNA: TGTGCCAGCAGGGACCCAGGGCAGGAAGCTTTCTTT.

This chain joins TRBV7-2 and TRBJ2-2; D perhaps matches TRBD1 (6 bases). From germline, CDR1 is SGHTA and CDR2 FQGNSA. The CDR3 sequence is 15 residues long. V dropped 5 bases and J dropped 2 bases, with 12 bases sitting between them. The CDR3 DNA reads TGTGCCAGCAGCCCCCGGGACACTAACACCGGGGAGCTGTTTTTT. It codes for CASSPRDTNTGELFF. Full variable domain (rest looked up from reference TRBV7-2 and TRBJ2-2): GAGVSQSPSNKVTEKGKDVELRCDPISGHTALYWYRQSLGQGLEFLIYFQGNSAPDKSGLPSDRFSAERTGGSVSTLTIQRTQQEDSAVYLCASSPRDTNTGELFFGEGSRLTVL.

The gene calls are TRBV5-1 and TRBJ1-2, with unresolved D. V gave up 0 bases and J gave up 8 bases, with 8 bases separating them. The length of the CDR3 is 12 residues. Looked up from germline, CDR1 is SGHRS and CDR2 is YFSETQ. The DNA of the CDR3 is TGCGCCAGCAGCTTGGGGTCGGGGGGCTACACCTTC. Translation: CASSLGSGGYTF.

V and J are TRBV10-3 and TRBJ2-1; TRBD2 matches 7 bases. V trimming: 7 bases; J trimming: 2 bases; junction bases outside the gene matches: 2. The CDR3 is 13 amino acids. Germline V gene data show CDR1 as ENHRY and CDR2 as SYGVKD. The CDR3 protein is CAITAGAYNEQFF. The CDR3 nucleotides are TGTGCCATCACGGCGGGGGCCTACAATGAGCAGTTCTTC.

The V call is TRBV20-1, the J call TRBJ2-7; TRBD1 might be the D (5 bases). The CDR3 has 11 residues. The V end was cut by 2 bases, the J end by 9 bases, with 11 bases between. Germline values: CDR1 DFQATT, CDR2 SNEGSKA (reference sequence). The chain's CDR3 is CSARLVQGQYF. Here the CDR3 DNA reads TGCAGTGCTAGACTAGTTCAGGGGCAGTACTTC.

On this clone itself: One junction end disagrees with the germline gene, perhaps due to a read error. The chain has TRBV7-9 and TRBJ1-4; the D gene is possibly TRBD1 (5 bases). Germline V gene sequence: CDR1 SEHNR, CDR2 FQNEAQ (reference sequence). This CDR3 spans 16 amino acids. The DNA of the CDR3 is TGTTCCAGCAGCTTAGCCCAGGGTGTGCCAAGTGAAAAACTGTTTTTT. It specifies CSSSLAQGVPSEKLFF.

The chain uses TRBV19 and TRBJ2-1, with TRBD2 as a possible D gene (5 bases). Germline V gives CDR1 LNHDA, CDR2 SQIVND (reference sequence). With 3 bases removed from V and 1 base from J, the gap between germline ends came to 16 bases. This CDR3 is built from 17 residues. The CDR3 DNA sequence: TGTGCCAGTAGTATTCTAGCTGAGCTACCTTCCTACAATGAGCAGTTCTTC. Translated, it gives CASSILAELPSYNEQFF. The full variable domain, its missing parts supplied by reference TRBV19 and TRBJ2-1, is DGGITQSPKYLFRKEGQNVTLSCEQNLNHDAMYWYRQDPGQGLRLIYYSQIVNDFQKGDIAEGYSVSREKKESFPLTVTSAQKNPTAFYLCASSILAELPSYNEQFFGPGTRLTVL.

This sequence joins TRBV6-1 and TRBJ1-1; no definite D call. V dropped 11 bases and J dropped 7 bases, with 23 bases sitting between them. The germline V gene has CDR1 MNHNS and CDR2 SASEGT. This CDR3 has 14 residues. Here the CDR3 reads CACLPRLDESEAFF. The CDR3, as DNA: TGTGCCTGCCTACCACGACTCGACGAGAGTGAAGCTTTCTTT.

This clone was observed a single time. The chain recombines TRBV21-1 with TRBJ2-3; the table gives TRBD2 as D, unverified against the DNA. TRBV21-1 is flagged as a pseudogene. This CDR3 region has 15 residues. CDR3 DNA sequence: TGTGCCAGCAGCAATTCAGCGGGGGTTGGGGATACGCAGTATTTT. It codes for CASSNSAGVGDTQYF.

V gene TRBV6-6 combines with J gene TRBJ1-1; 8 bases are a match to TRBD1. Germline assignment: CDR1 MNHNY and CDR2 SVGAGI (reference sequence). The CDR3 covers 16 residues. V trimming: 2 bases; J trimming: 0 bases; junction bases outside the gene matches: 5. The CDR3 coding sequence is TGTGCCAGCAGTTACACGGCAGGGGGCGTGAACACTGAAGCTTTCTTT. It is translated as CASSYTAGGVNTEAFF.

The V and J genes are TRBV11-2 and TRBJ2-3; a possible D gene is TRBD2 (6 bases). This CDR3 contains 16 residues. Per the germline V gene, CDR1 is SGHAT and CDR2 is FQNNGV. Trimming took off 2 bases at V and 5 bases at J, with 17 bases between the two ends. The CDR3 is CASSLRGQLALDTQYF. The CDR3 region has the DNA TGTGCCAGCAGCTTAAGGGGCCAACTAGCACTAGATACGCAGTATTTT.

In this sample, this clone turned up a few times. The chain employs TRBV6-6 and TRBJ2-7, with D perhaps TRBD1 (6 bases). Germline CDR1 and CDR2: MNHNY and SVGAGI (reference sequence). The V end lost 0 bases, the J end lost 3 bases, and 9 bases lay between the germline ends. CDR3 length equals 14 residues. The CDR3 DNA is TGTGCCAGCAGTTACTCGGGCAGGGGCTACGAGCAGTACTTC. This translates into CASSYSGRGYEQYF.

This chain joins TRBV6-1 and TRBJ1-1; maybe TRBD1 (5 bases). V was cut by 4 bases and J by 11 bases, with 20 bases left in between. CDR1 and CDR2 from the germline V gene are MNHNS and SASEGT. CDR3 length: 14 residues. In nucleotides, the CDR3 is TGTGCCAGCAGTGGTTATGAAGGGGTAAGGGCGGCTTTCTTT. It specifies CASSGYEGVRAAFF.

This chain connects TRBV5-1 to TRBJ2-3, with TRBD2 identical over 8 bases. CDR3 size: 15 residues. Trimming cost V 2 bases and J 0 bases; bases outside gene matches: 2. The germline CDR1 and CDR2 sequences are SGHRS and YFSETQ. CDR3 sequence reads: CASSFPSGSTDTQYF. The CDR3 DNA sequence: TGCGCCAGCAGCTTCCCTAGCGGGAGCACAGATACGCAGTATTTT.

The chain has TRBV19 and TRBJ1-5, with 7 bases aligning to TRBD1. This CDR3 is 15 amino acids long. The V and J ends lost 6 bases and 7 bases, in that order; junction bases with no gene match: 12. CDR1 is LNHDA, CDR2 SQIVND, per germline (reference sequence). The CDR3 sequence is CASSPPDRVEQPQHF. The CDR3 bases are TGTGCCAGTAGCCCCCCTGACAGGGTGGAGCAGCCCCAGCATTTT.

V and J are TRBV4-1 and TRBJ2-1; 10 bases agree with TRBD1. CDR3 length: 15 residues. With V trimmed by 5 bases and J by 3 bases, 4 bases remained unmatched. The germline CDR1 and CDR2 sequences are MGHRA and YSYEKL. CDR3: CASSKTGGDYNEQFF. For the CDR3, the DNA is TGCGCCAGCAGCAAGACAGGGGGCGACTACAATGAGCAGTTCTTC.